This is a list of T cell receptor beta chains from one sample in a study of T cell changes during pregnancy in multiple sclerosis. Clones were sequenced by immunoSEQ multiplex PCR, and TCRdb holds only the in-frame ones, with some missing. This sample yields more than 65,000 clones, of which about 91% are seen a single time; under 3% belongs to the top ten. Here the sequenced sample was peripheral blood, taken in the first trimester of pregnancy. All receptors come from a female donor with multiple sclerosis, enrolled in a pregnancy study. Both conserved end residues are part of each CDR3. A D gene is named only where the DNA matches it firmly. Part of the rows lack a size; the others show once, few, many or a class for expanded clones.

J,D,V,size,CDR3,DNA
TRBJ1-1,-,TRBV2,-,CASSWIGWVEAFF,TGTGCCAGCAGTTGGATCGGGTGGGTTGAAGCTTTCTTT
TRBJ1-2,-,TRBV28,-,CASSFPRDNNRGYTF,TGTGCCAGCAGTTTTCCCCGGGACAATAATCGGGGCTACACCTTC
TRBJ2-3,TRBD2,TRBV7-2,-,CASSLGLAGGLDTQYF,TGTGCCAGCAGCTTGGGACTAGCGGGGGGGTTGGATACGCAGTATTTT
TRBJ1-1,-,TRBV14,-,CASSQGRNTEAFF,TGTGCCAGCAGCCAGGGCCGAAACACTGAAGCTTTCTTT
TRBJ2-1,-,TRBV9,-,CASSVGSNNEQFF,TGTGCCAGCAGCGTGGGGAGTAACAATGAGCAGTTCTTC
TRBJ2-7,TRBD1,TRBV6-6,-,CASSPDRGTYEQYF,TGTGCCAGCAGCCCAGACAGGGGCACCTACGAGCAGTACTTC
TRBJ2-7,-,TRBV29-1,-,CSVEFAGAYEQYF,TGCAGCGTTGAATTTGCAGGGGCCTACGAGCAGTACTTC
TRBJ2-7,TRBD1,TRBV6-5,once,CASSYFGTGVYEQYF,TGTGCCAGCAGTTACTTCGGGACAGGGGTTTACGAGCAGTACTTC
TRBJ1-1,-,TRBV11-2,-,CASSLDYPGGTEAFF,TGTGCCAGCAGCTTAGATTACCCAGGAGGCACTGAAGCTTTCTTT
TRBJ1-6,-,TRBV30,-,CAWDISNSPLHF,TGTGCCTGGGACATTAGTAATTCACCCCTCCACTTT
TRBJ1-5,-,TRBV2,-,CASSLGNPQPQHF,TGTGCCAGCAGTCTGGGCAACCCTCAGCCCCAGCATTTT
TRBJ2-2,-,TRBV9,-,CASSGDTHTGELFF,TGTGCCAGCAGCGGGGACACTCACACCGGGGAGCTGTTTTTT
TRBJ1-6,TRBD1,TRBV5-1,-,CASSQQGDNSPLHF,TGCGCCAGCAGTCAACAGGGGGATAATTCACCCCTCCACTTT
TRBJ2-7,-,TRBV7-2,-,CASSLAWRDEQYF,TGTGCCAGCAGCTTAGCTTGGAGGGACGAGCAGTACTTC
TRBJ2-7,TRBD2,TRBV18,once,CASREADEQYF,TGTGCCAGTCGGGAGGCGGACGAGCAGTACTTC
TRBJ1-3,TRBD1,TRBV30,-,CAWSRPRQGTGNTIYF,TGTGCCTGGAGTAGACCCCGACAGGGAACTGGAAACACCATATATTTT
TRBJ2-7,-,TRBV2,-,CASEAALLYEQYF,TGTGCCAGCGAGGCCGCATTACTTTACGAGCAGTACTTC
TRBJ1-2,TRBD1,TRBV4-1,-,CASSHRTGPHNYGYTF,TGCGCCAGCAGCCACCGGACAGGACCTCACAACTATGGCTACACCTTC
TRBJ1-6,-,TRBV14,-,CASSHPTGFNSPLHF,TGTGCCAGCAGCCATCCCACAGGGTTCAATTCACCCCTCCACTTT
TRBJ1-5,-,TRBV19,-,CASRANNRPQPQHF,TGTGCCAGTAGGGCGAACAACAGGCCGCAGCCCCAGCATTTT
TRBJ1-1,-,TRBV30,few,CAWSRLAEAFF,TGTGCCTGGAGTAGACTGGCTGAAGCTTTCTTT
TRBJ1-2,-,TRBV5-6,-,CASSLVNRIYGYTF,TGTGCCAGCAGCTTAGTGAACAGAATCTATGGCTACACCTTC
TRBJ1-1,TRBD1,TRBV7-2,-,CASSLRQGLVGTEAFF,TGTGCCAGCAGCCTTCGACAGGGGTTAGTGGGCACTGAAGCTTTCTTT
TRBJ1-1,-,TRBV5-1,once,CASKGSNAEAFF,TGCGCCAGCAAGGGGTCAAACGCTGAAGCTTTCTTT
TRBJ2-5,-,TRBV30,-,CAWKRKGKQETQYF,TGTGCCTGGAAAAGGAAGGGGAAGCAAGAGACCCAGTACTTC
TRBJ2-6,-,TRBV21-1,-,CASSKRKVSNVLTF,TGTGCCAGCAGCAAACGAAAAGTGAGCAACGTCCTGACTTTC
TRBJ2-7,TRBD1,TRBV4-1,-,CASSTRTGAYEQYF,TGCGCCAGCAGCACACGGACAGGGGCCTACGAGCAGTACTTC
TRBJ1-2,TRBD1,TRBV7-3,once,CASSLVVTGDPYGYTF,TGTGCCAGCAGCTTAGTAGTGACAGGGGATCCCTATGGCTACACCTTC
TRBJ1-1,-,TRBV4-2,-,CASSQDGGGNTEAFF,TGTGCCAGCAGCCAAGACGGAGGCGGGAACACTGAAGCTTTCTTT
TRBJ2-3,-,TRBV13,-,CASSLDLRRSGTDTQYF,TGTGCCAGCAGCTTAGACCTCCGGAGGTCGGGCACAGATACGCAGTATTTT
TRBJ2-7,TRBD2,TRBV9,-,CASSVGPSGTSGNYEQYF,TGTGCCAGCAGCGTAGGACCCTCCGGGACTAGCGGGAACTACGAGCAGTACTTC
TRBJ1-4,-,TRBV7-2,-,CASSLWGSRGEKLFF,TGTGCCAGCAGCTTATGGGGGTCCAGGGGCGAAAAACTGTTTTTT
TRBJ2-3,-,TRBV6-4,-,CASSDSISGTDTQYF,TGTGCCAGCAGTGACTCGATTTCAGGCACAGATACGCAGTATTTT
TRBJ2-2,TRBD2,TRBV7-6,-,CASSLVAGVAGELFF,TGTGCCAGCAGCTTAGTAGCGGGAGTGGCCGGGGAGCTGTTTTTT
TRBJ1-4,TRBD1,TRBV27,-,CASSLTGGAGKLFF,TGTGCCAGCAGTCTGACAGGGGGCGCAGGAAAACTGTTTTTT
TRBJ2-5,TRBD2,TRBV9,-,CASSASGGKQETQYF,TGTGCCAGCAGCGCTAGCGGGGGGAAACAAGAGACCCAGTACTTC
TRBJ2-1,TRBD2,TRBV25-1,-,CASSESNGLAGLSEQFF,TGTGCCAGCAGTGAATCAAATGGGCTAGCGGGATTATCTGAGCAGTTCTTC
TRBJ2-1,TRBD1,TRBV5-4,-,CASSLPGQGVDEQFF,TGTGCCAGCAGCTTACCGGGACAGGGGGTTGATGAGCAGTTCTTC
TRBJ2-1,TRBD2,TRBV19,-,CASRGPKLAGVRDEQFF,TGTGCCAGCCGAGGGCCGAAACTAGCGGGGGTCAGGGATGAGCAGTTCTTC
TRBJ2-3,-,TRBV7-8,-,CASSLGSGTFTDTQYF,TGTGCCAGCAGCTTGGGTTCGGGGACATTCACAGATACGCAGTATTTT
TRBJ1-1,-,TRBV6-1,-,CASQAAIMNTEAFF,TGTGCCAGCCAGGCAGCCATAATGAACACTGAAGCTTTCTTT